The 18 T cell receptor beta chains below come from one sample, sequenced in a study of blood T cell repertoires in COVID-19. Repertoires were generated with immunoSEQ multiplex PCR, while TCRdb's copy carries only in-frame clones and drops some. Of 400,000 to 550,000 clones in the sample, roughly 89% were seen once. The sample was peripheral blood. These TCRs come from a woman aged 25 to 39 with acute or convalescent COVID-19.

The chain is built from TRBV19 and TRBJ2-1; 10 bases are shared with TRBD2. The V segment lost 7 bases and the J segment 7 bases; nucleotides outside the gene matches: 7. Germline values: CDR1 LNHDA, CDR2 SQIVND (reference sequence). This CDR3 spans 14 amino acids. In nucleotides, the CDR3 is TGTGCCAGTACCGAGCGGGGGGGCGTGAATGAGCAGTTCTTC. This translates into CASTERGGVNEQFF.

V is TRBV5-6 and J is TRBJ1-6; D is unclear. Looked up from germline, CDR1 is SGHDT and CDR2 is YYEEEE. The ends were cut back, 4 bases at V and 8 bases at J, with 13 bases in the middle. There are 14 residues in the CDR3. CDR3 bases: TGTGCCAGCAGCGTTTCCCTCGGGGATTCACCCCTCCACTTT. Translated: CASSVSLGDSPLHF.

This rearrangement joins TRBV4-1 to TRBJ2-1; 11 nucleotides line up with TRBD2. The CDR3 is made up of 16 amino acids. CDR1 and CDR2 (germline): MGHRA, YSYEKL. V shed 1 base and J 9 bases; nucleotides not matched to a gene: 8. In DNA, the CDR3 is TGCGCCAGCAGCCAAGTTCTAGCGGGGGGTCTAATTGAGCAGTTCTTC. As protein: CASSQVLAGGLIEQFF.

This clone appeared a few times. The rearrangement joins TRBV3-1 (or the pseudogene TRBV3-2) to TRBJ1-2, with D perhaps TRBD1 (5 bases). V was trimmed by 0 bases and J by 8 bases, leaving 13 bases between them. CDR3 length: 14 amino acids. CDR1 is LGHDT, CDR2 YNNKEL, per germline (reference sequence). The CDR3 loop is CASSQEGARRGYTF. CDR3 DNA: TGTGCCAGCAGCCAAGAAGGGGCAAGGCGAGGCTACACCTTC.

V is TRBV5-6 and J is TRBJ1-3; the match to TRBD1 covers 8 bases. The V gene's germline CDR1 is SGHDT and CDR2 YYEEEE. J gave up 3 bases and V 5 bases, and 7 bases lay outside the gene matches. CDR3 length: 15 residues. The CDR3 here is CASRDQGASGNTIYF. CDR3 nucleotide sequence: TGTGCCAGCAGGGATCAGGGGGCGAGTGGAAACACCATATATTTT.

The rearrangement joins TRBV5-1 to TRBJ1-5; no firm D call. Germline V gene data show CDR1 as SGHRS and CDR2 as YFSETQ. The V end was cut by 5 bases, the J end by 0 bases, with 6 bases between. The CDR3 is 13 amino acids. The CDR3 nucleotides read TGCGCCAGCAGGTACGGTAGCAATCAGCCCCAGCATTTT. Translating gives CASRYGSNQPQHF.

This clone was counted a single time. The V and J genes are TRBV5-6 and TRBJ1-2; the match to TRBD1 covers 8 bases. This CDR3 region has 13 residues. The V and J ends lost 4 bases and 7 bases, in that order; junction bases with no gene match: 6. The germline gives CDR1 SGHDT, CDR2 YYEEEE. The CDR3 protein is CASSLGQGSGYTF. DNA for the CDR3: TGTGCCAGCAGCCTAGGACAGGGAAGTGGCTACACCTTC. Based on the CDR3 plus reference TRBV5-6 and TRBJ1-2, the full variable domain is DAGVTQSPTHLIKTRGQQVTLRCSPKSGHDTVSWYQQALGQGPQFIFQYYEEEERQRGNFPDRFSGHQFPNYSSELNVNALLLGDSALYLCASSLGQGSGYTFGSGTRLTVV.

CDR3 protein: CASSFTGQRRDTQYF. In nucleotides, the CDR3 is TGTGCCAGCAGTTTCACGGGACAGAGGAGGGATACGCAGTATTTT. The genes are TRBV6-5 and TRBJ2-3; TRBD1 matches 7 bases. Trimming at V came to 4 bases and at J to 6 bases, leaving 10 bases not matched to a gene. This CDR3 region has 15 residues. The germline V gene encodes CDR1 MNHEY and CDR2 SVGAGI.

V usage is TRBV3-1 (or the pseudogene TRBV3-2) and J usage is TRBJ1-5; D is ambiguous. Germline V gene lookup returns CDR1 LGHDT and CDR2 YNNKEL (reference sequence). Trimming removed 1 base at V and 2 bases at J, with 18 bases between. The CDR3 loop spans 18 amino acids. The DNA of the CDR3 is TGTGCCAGCAGCCAAGGGGTGAGGGAGTCTATAGGCAATCAGCCCCAGCATTTT. Translated: CASSQGVRESIGNQPQHF.

This sequence joins TRBV14 and TRBJ2-7, with D possibly matching TRBD1 (5 bases). Per germline, CDR1 SGHDN and CDR2 FVKESK. With 4 bases removed from V and 2 bases from J, the gap between germline ends came to 9 bases. This CDR3 contains 13 residues. The CDR3 DNA is TGTGCCAGCAGCCTTAGGACAACCTACGAGCAGTACTTC. Amino acid sequence: CASSLRTTYEQYF.

The chain has TRBV27 and TRBJ2-7, with 8 bases matching TRBD2. This CDR3 region has 15 residues. The junction had 4 bases not matched to a gene; V was cut back by 3 bases and J by 0 bases. CDR1 MNHEY and CDR2 SMNVEV come from the germline V gene (reference sequence). As DNA, the CDR3 is TGTGCCAGCAGTTTCGGGCGGGGGGACTCCTACGAGCAGTACTTC. It translates to CASSFGRGDSYEQYF.

The chain is built from TRBV11-2 and TRBJ1-2; TRBD1 agrees at 7 bases. Germline V gives CDR1 SGHAT, CDR2 FQNNGV. The CDR3 is made up of 15 amino acids. V was clipped by 5 bases and J by 4 bases; unmatched bases: 10. CDR3 sequence (DNA): TGTGCCAGCAGCCCTCTCTGGGACAGACTCTATGGCTACACCTTC. Translating gives CASSPLWDRLYGYTF.

The chain carries TRBV19 and TRBJ2-1, with D possibly TRBD1 on 5 matching bases. The V end was cut by 3 bases, the J end by 1 base, with 7 bases between. This CDR3 has 14 amino acids. Germline-derived CDR1 and CDR2 are LNHDA and SQIVND (reference sequence). DNA of the CDR3: TGTGCCAGTAGTATCAAGGGGTCCTACAATGAGCAGTTCTTC. It is translated as CASSIKGSYNEQFF.

The V and J genes are TRBV6-2 or TRBV6-3 and TRBJ1-3; the D is unclear. Germline CDR1 is MNHEY and CDR2 is SVGEGT. The V gene lost 8 bases and the J gene lost 2 bases, with 13 bases spanning the gap. There are 14 residues in the CDR3. This CDR3 reads CASGRGLPGNTIYF. The CDR3 region has the DNA TGTGCCAGCGGCCGAGGGCTCCCTGGAAACACCATATATTTT.

The chain combines TRBV19 with TRBJ1-5, with 7 bases aligning to TRBD1. Germline V gene lookup returns CDR1 LNHDA and CDR2 SQIVND (reference sequence). There are 13 residues in the CDR3. V lost 7 bases and J lost 9; bases outside the gene matches: 9. As DNA, the CDR3 is TGTGCCAGTAATATCGAGGGGGCGAGGCCCCAGCATTTT. Residues: CASNIEGARPQHF.

This sequence joins TRBV2 and TRBJ2-7; the D is unclear. V was cut by 5 bases and J by 3 bases, with 8 bases left in between. CDR1 SNHLY and CDR2 FYNNEI come from the germline V gene. The CDR3 consists of 12 residues. In DNA, the CDR3 is TGTGCCAGCAGTCTCGAGATCTACGAGCAGTACTTC. Protein product: CASSLEIYEQYF.

The chain has TRBV5-8 and TRBJ2-7; no reliable D call. Looked up from germline, CDR1 is SGHTS and CDR2 is YDEGEE. The CDR3 covers 14 residues. Trimming pared 5 bases from V and 0 bases from J, leaving 12 bases between. CDR3 in amino acids: CASRTHEASYEQYF. As DNA, the CDR3 is TGTGCCAGCAGAACTCACGAGGCCTCCTACGAGCAGTACTTC.

The chain combines TRBV7-9 with TRBJ2-7; 8 bases agree with TRBD1. Trimming cost V 5 bases and J 6 bases; bases outside gene matches: 0. CDR3 length equals 11 residues. Germline V CDR1 and CDR2: SEHNR, FQNEAQ (reference sequence). The CDR3 spells CASSQGAEQYF. The CDR3 DNA follows: TGTGCCAGCAGCCAGGGGGCCGAGCAGTACTTC.